These 5 T cell receptor beta chains were all obtained from the same sample, sequenced in a study of cytomegalovirus exposure and HLA in healthy donors. Both 60 Vbeta primers and 13 Jbeta primers went into the PCR. The table came from immunoSEQ multiplex PCR; TCRdb's copy has only in-frame clones and leaves some out. The sample records 55,000 to 80,000 clones, over 70% being singletons. Sample: PBMCs. Every receptor here comes from a man in his 70s in good health and CMV-seronegative.

The rearrangement joins TRBV6-5 to TRBJ2-7; D is perhaps TRBD2 (5 bases). Germline-derived CDR1 and CDR2 are MNHEY and SVGAGI. The length of the CDR3 is 15 residues. V was clipped by 4 bases and J by 6 bases, with 19 bases between them. CDR3 DNA sequence: TGTGCCAGCAGTTCCCCTCCTGGGGAGTTGTCCGAGCAGTACTTC. Its protein is CASSSPPGELSEQYF.

The chain joins TRBV28 to TRBJ1-1; 9 bases match TRBD1. The CDR3 loop spans 12 amino acids. Germline assignment: CDR1 MDHEN and CDR2 SYDVKM. Unmatched junction bases numbered 6, after V lost 6 bases and J lost 10 bases. The CDR3 DNA follows: TGTGCCAGCAGGCTGACAGGGGGGGGAGCTTTCTTT. This codes for CASRLTGGGAFF.

This sequence joins TRBV7-9 and TRBJ2-7; 8 nucleotides align to TRBD2. Germline V gene data show CDR1 as SEHNR and CDR2 as FQNEAQ (reference sequence). Unmatched junction bases numbered 8, after V lost 4 bases and J lost 6 bases. The length of the CDR3 is 14 residues. CDR3 in amino acids: CASSSSGWASEQYF. The CDR3 region has the DNA TGTGCCAGCAGCTCTAGCGGGTGGGCCTCCGAGCAGTACTTC.

The chain combines TRBV19 with TRBJ2-5; no clear D gene. CDR1 LNHDA and CDR2 SQIVND come from the germline V gene (reference sequence). Deletions cut 5 bases from V and 4 bases from J, with 11 bases between. CDR3 length: 13 residues. The CDR3 protein is CASSPNSVETQYF. The CDR3 DNA reads as TGTGCCAGTAGTCCCAATTCGGTAGAGACCCAGTACTTC. Together with reference TRBV19 and TRBJ2-5, the CDR3 gives the full variable domain: DGGITQSPKYLFRKEGQNVTLSCEQNLNHDAMYWYRQDPGQGLRLIYYSQIVNDFQKGDIAEGYSVSREKKESFPLTVTSAQKNPTAFYLCASSPNSVETQYFGPGTRLLVL.

Notes on this clone: The junction does not match germline at one end; this may be a read error. Other DNA sequences in the same sample also yield this CDR3. This chain uses TRBV10-3 with TRBJ2-5; D is possibly TRBD2 (6 bases). CDR1 is ENHRY and CDR2 is SYGVKD in the germline V gene. CDR3 length: 13 amino acids. In nucleotides, the CDR3 is TGCGCCATCAGTGAGAGGGAGGAAGAGACCCAGTACTTC. Protein product: CAISEREEETQYF.